This T cell receptor (beta chain) is drawn from a study of neurological immune-mediated disorders. Germline CDR1 SGHDT, CDR2 YYEEEE. This CDR3 contains 14 residues. Trimming left V 3 bases short and J 10 bases short, with 19 bases between. Many counts were recorded for this clonotype. One entry per CDR3 protein, called by TCRdb with MiXCR from the 5' RACE reads. Here the sample spans about 65,000 distinct CDR3 sequences, approximately 4.2% being singletons. The clonotype comes from a man aged 50 or older with multiple sclerosis. The chain recombines TRBV5-6 with TRBJ1-1, with D unresolved. The sample consisted of PBMCs. The CDR3 nucleotides read TGTGCCAGCAGCTCGAACCCACGGACGAGGCGAGCTTTCTTT. Amino acid sequence: CASSSNPRTRRAFF.